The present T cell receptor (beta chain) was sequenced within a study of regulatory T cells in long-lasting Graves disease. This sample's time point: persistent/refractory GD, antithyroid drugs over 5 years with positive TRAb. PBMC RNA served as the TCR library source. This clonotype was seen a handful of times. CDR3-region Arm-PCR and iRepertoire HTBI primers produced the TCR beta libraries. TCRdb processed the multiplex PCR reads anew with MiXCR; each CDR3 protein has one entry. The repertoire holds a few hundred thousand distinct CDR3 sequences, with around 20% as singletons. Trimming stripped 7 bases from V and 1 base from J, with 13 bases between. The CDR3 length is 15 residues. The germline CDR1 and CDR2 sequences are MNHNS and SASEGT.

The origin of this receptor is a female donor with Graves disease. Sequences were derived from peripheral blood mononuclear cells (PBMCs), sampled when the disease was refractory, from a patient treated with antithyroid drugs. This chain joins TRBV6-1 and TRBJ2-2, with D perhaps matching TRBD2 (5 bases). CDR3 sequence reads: CASTGRGLNTGELFF. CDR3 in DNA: TGTGCCAGCACGGGTCGAGGGTTGAACACCGGGGAGCTGTTTTTT.